Listed here are 10 T cell receptor beta chains from one sample, sequenced in a study of T cell responses to AZD1222 COVID-19 vaccine. The method was immunoSEQ multiplex PCR; TCRdb's version includes in-frame clones alone and lacks a portion of them. Of 150,000 to 200,000 clones in the sample, approximately 86% were seen once. Sequences were derived from peripheral blood, sampled on day 0 of AZD1222 vaccination. All receptors derive from an adult in good health.

The chain links TRBV3-1 (or the pseudogene TRBV3-2) to TRBJ2-2, with a possible D match to TRBD1 (5 bases). There are 17 residues in the CDR3. The germline gives CDR1 LGHDT, CDR2 YNNKEL (reference sequence). Trimming took 0 bases from V and 4 from J, leaving 15 bases between them. The CDR3 here is CASSQDQTELSTGELFF. The CDR3 nucleotides are TGTGCCAGCAGCCAAGATCAGACAGAGTTGAGCACCGGGGAGCTGTTTTTT.

The V call is TRBV12-3 or TRBV12-4, the J call TRBJ1-1, with D possibly being TRBD1 (5 bases). The CDR3 has 13 amino acids. V gave up 6 bases and J gave up 5 bases, with 13 bases separating them. The CDR3 nucleotides read TGTGCCAGCAGGGGAGAATGGGGGACTGAAGCTTTCTTT. Translating it yields CASRGEWGTEAFF.

The chain uses TRBV2 and TRBJ1-1; D is perhaps TRBD1 (6 bases). V was pared by 10 bases and J by 0 bases, with 15 bases between. The germline V gene encodes CDR1 SNHLY and CDR2 FYNNEI. CDR3 length equals 14 residues. The CDR3 DNA reads TGTGCCACCTGTAAACAGGGAGTGAACACTGAAGCTTTCTTT. This encodes CATCKQGVNTEAFF. The full variable domain, in which reference TRBV2 and TRBJ1-1 provide the parts outside the CDR3, is EPEVTQTPSHQVTQMGQEVILRCVPISNHLYFYWYRQILGQKVEFLVSFYNNEISEKSEIFDDQFSVERPDGSNFTLKIRSTKLEDSAMYFCATCKQGVNTEAFFGQGTRLTVV.

The V gene is TRBV30, the J gene TRBJ1-2; D unresolved. Trimming took 3 bases from V and 6 from J, leaving 5 bases between them. The length of the CDR3 is 10 residues. Germline CDR1 reads GTSNPN; CDR2 reads SVGIG (reference sequence). The CDR3 bases are TGTGCCTGGAGCCGGCATGGCTACACCTTC. It encodes CAWSRHGYTF.

The V and J genes are TRBV9 and TRBJ2-1; maybe TRBD1 (6 bases). The CDR3 is made up of 15 amino acids. Germline V lookup: CDR1 SGDLS, CDR2 YYNGEE. Trimming shortened V by 9 bases and J by 2 bases, and 18 bases separated the two germline ends. The CDR3 region has the DNA TGTGCCACCTCTAATTCGGGACACCCCTACAATGAGCAGTTCTTC. This encodes CATSNSGHPYNEQFF.

The chain links TRBV7-2 to TRBJ2-7, with 13 positions matching TRBD2. V shed 0 bases, J shed 1 base, and the junction held 0 bases outside the gene matches. The CDR3 sequence is 16 residues long. In germline, CDR1 is SGHTA, CDR2 FQGNSA. In DNA, the CDR3 is TGTGCCAGCAGCTTAGCGACTAGCGGGGGGTCCTACGAGCAGTACTTC. Its protein is CASSLATSGGSYEQYF.

The V and J genes are TRBV2 and TRBJ2-2, with 11 bases lining up with TRBD1. The CDR3 length is 15 residues. V lost 6 bases to trimming and J lost 6 bases; unmatched junction nucleotides: 6. The germline gives CDR1 SNHLY, CDR2 FYNNEI. The CDR3 here is CASRAPGQGAGELFF. DNA for the CDR3: TGTGCCAGCAGGGCACCGGGACAGGGGGCCGGGGAGCTGTTTTTT.

The chain recombines TRBV29-1 with TRBJ1-6; D unresolved. From germline, CDR1 is SQVTM and CDR2 ANQGSEA. CDR3 length: 13 residues. V dropped 2 bases and J dropped 10 bases, with 12 bases sitting between them. DNA for the CDR3: TGCAGCGTTGAATTGGGAGCCAACTCACCCCTCCACTTT. This sequence encodes CSVELGANSPLHF. The whole variable domain, filled in from reference TRBV29-1 and TRBJ1-6, reads SAVISQKPSRDICQRGTSLTIQCQVDSQVTMMFWYRQQPGQSLTLIATANQGSEATYESGFVIDKFPISRPNLTFSTLTVSNMSPEDSSIYLCSVELGANSPLHFGNGTRLTVT.

The rearrangement uses TRBV27 and TRBJ2-2, with 7 bases that match TRBD1. CDR3 length equals 16 residues. From germline, CDR1 is MNHEY and CDR2 SMNVEV (reference sequence). V dropped 5 bases and J dropped 1; count of bases not matched to a gene: 7. The DNA of the CDR3 is TGTGCCAGCAGTCCCTCCGGGACAGAGAACACCGGGGAGCTGTTTTTT. This encodes CASSPSGTENTGELFF.

The chain employs TRBV5-8 and TRBJ1-6; D unresolved. The CDR3 has 15 amino acids. V dropped 4 bases and J dropped 2 bases, with 10 bases sitting between them. The germline V gene has CDR1 SGHTS and CDR2 YDEGEE. CDR3 in amino acids: CASSRQITYNSPLHF. The CDR3 coding sequence is TGTGCCAGCAGCCGCCAGATCACCTATAATTCACCCCTCCACTTT.